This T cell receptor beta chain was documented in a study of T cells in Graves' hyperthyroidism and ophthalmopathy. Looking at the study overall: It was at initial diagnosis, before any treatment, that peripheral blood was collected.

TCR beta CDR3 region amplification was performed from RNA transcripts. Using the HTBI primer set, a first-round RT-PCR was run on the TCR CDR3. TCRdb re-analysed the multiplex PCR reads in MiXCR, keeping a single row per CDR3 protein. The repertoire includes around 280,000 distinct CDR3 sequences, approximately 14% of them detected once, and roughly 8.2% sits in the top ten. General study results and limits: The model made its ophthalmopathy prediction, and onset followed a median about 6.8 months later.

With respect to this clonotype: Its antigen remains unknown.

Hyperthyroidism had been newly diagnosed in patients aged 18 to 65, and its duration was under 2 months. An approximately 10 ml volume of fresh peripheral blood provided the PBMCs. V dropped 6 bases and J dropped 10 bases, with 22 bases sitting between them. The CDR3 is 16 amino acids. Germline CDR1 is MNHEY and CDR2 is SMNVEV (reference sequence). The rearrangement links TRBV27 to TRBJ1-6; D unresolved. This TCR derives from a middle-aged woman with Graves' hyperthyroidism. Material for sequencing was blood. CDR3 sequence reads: CASRRLLLGRYSPLHF. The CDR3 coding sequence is TGTGCCAGCAGGCGGTTGCTTCTTGGCAGGTACTCACCCCTCCACTTT.